This TCR beta chain was identified in a study of blood T cells in healthy people across ages. General study findings and limits: Fewer expanded clones and more diversity marked long-lived versus aged donors.

The second PCR ran about 6 to 11 cycles with a sample-barcoded 5' primer and J-beta primers. One entry per CDR3 protein results from TCRdb running MiXCR on the 5' RACE reads. The table lists over 700,000 distinct CDR3 sequences, around a quarter of them singletons. The germline V gene encodes CDR1 SGHRS and CDR2 YFSETQ. The CDR3 is 14 residues long. V was cut by 5 bases and J by 1 base, with 13 bases left in between. Donors were systemically healthy Caucasian individuals from Russia aged roughly 6 to 100 years. Only a few counts were recorded for this clonotype. The antigen is undetermined. Separately, the same data were catalogued under a study of T cells of mothers and their children.

The source material was blood. The chain joins TRBV5-1 to TRBJ2-7; D is perhaps TRBD1 (6 bases). The sequence was collected from a boy aged 5 to 17 in good health. The CDR3 is CASSRRTASYEQYF. The CDR3 DNA reads TGCGCCAGCAGTAGGAGGACAGCATCCTACGAGCAGTACTTC.